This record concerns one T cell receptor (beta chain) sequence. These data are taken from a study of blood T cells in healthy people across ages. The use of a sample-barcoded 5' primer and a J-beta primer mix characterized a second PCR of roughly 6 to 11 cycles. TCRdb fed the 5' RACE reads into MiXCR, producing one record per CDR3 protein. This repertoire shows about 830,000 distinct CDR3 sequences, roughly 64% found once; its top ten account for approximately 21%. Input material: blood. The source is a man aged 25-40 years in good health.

The chain's CDR3 is CASSLLGISKTTGELFF. In DNA form, the CDR3 reads TGTGCCAGCAGCTTATTGGGGATTAGTAAGACCACCGGGGAGCTGTTTTTT. The J gene is TRBJ2-2, the V gene TRBV11-2; D remains ambiguous. V was clipped by 2 bases and J by 4 bases, with 17 bases between them. Looked up from germline, CDR1 is SGHAT and CDR2 is FQNNGV. The CDR3 runs to 17 residues.